Sequencing of this T cell receptor (beta chain) was carried out in a study of T cell repertoires in cytomegalovirus infection. Study-wide findings and caveats: Ex vivo responses were dominated by HLA-C-restricted CMV-specific TCR beta clonotypes.

In this sample, this clonotype turned up many times. What it binds is not known. One entry per CDR3 protein results from TCRdb running MiXCR on the reads. In the table there are around 230,000 distinct CDR3 sequences, 6% to 8% of which are singletons. Germline-derived CDR1 and CDR2 are MDHEN and SYDVKM. V shed 5 bases and J shed 4 bases, with 15 bases lying between them. CDR3 size: 15 residues. The chain is built from TRBV28 and TRBJ1-5, with D uncertain. The sample consisted of PBMCs. The source of this sequence is a human donor in good health (CMV status not recorded). Some clones in this sample may be carry-over from other donors' samples. This CDR3 reads CASSTAWAGNQPQHF. Here the CDR3 DNA reads TGTGCCAGCAGTACCGCGTGGGCTGGAAATCAGCCCCAGCATTTT.